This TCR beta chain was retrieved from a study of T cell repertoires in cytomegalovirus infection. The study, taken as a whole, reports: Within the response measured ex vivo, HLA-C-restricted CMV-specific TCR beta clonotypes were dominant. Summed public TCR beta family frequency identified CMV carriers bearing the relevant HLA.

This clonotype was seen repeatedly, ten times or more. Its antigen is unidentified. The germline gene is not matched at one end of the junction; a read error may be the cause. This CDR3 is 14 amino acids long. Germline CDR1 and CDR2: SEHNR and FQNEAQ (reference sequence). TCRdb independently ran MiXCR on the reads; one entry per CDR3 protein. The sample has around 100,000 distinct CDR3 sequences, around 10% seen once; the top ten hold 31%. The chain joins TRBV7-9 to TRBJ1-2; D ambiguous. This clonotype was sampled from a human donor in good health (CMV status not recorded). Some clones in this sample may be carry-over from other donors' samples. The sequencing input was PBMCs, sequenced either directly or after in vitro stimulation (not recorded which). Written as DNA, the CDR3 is TGTGCCAGCAGCCTAGCTGGTCTGAGGAATGGCTACACCTTC. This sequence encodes CASSLAGLRNGYTF.